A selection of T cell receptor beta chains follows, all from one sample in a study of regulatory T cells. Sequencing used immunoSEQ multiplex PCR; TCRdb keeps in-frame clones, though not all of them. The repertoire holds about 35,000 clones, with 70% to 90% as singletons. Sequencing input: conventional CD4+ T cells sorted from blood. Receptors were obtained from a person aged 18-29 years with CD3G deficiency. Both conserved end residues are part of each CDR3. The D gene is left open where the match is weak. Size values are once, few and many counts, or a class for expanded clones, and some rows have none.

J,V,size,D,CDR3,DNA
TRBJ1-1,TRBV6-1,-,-,CASSAYSDLEAFF,TGTGCCAGCAGCGCGTACAGCGACCTTGAAGCTTTCTTT
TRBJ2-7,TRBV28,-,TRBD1,CASTTGGIYEQYF,TGTGCCAGCACAACAGGGGGCATATACGAGCAGTACTTC
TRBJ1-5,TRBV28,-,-,CASSFYSPNQPQHF,TGTGCCAGCAGTTTTTATAGCCCCAATCAGCCCCAGCATTTT
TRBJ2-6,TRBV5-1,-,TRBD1,CASSLDRAGANVLTF,TGCGCCAGCAGCCTTGACAGGGCCGGGGCCAACGTCCTGACTTTC
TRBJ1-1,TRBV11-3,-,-,CASSPRDGSNTEAFF,TGTGCCAGCAGCCCCCGGGACGGATCGAACACTGAAGCTTTCTTT
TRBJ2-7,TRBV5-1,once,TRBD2,CASSLSGVEQYF,TGCGCCAGCAGCTTGAGCGGGGTCGAGCAGTACTTC
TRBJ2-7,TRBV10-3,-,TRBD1,CAISGTGVEQYF,TGTGCCATCAGTGGGACAGGGGTCGAGCAGTACTTC
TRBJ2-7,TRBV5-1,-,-,CASSLGQPFSYEQYF,TGCGCCAGCAGCTTGGGGCAGCCGTTCTCCTACGAGCAGTACTTC
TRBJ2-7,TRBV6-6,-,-,CASSYSTWYEQYF,TGTGCCAGCAGTTACTCGACATGGTACGAGCAGTACTTC
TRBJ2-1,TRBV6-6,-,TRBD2,CASSYPGTRRNEQFF,TGTGCCAGCAGTTACCCCGGGACTAGGAGGAATGAGCAGTTCTTC
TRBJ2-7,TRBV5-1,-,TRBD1,CASSLSDRGYSYEQYF,TGCGCCAGCAGCTTGAGTGACAGGGGCTACTCCTACGAGCAGTACTTC
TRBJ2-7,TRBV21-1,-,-,CASSKAEANYSYEQYF,TGTGCCAGCAGCAAAGCAGAGGCCAACTACTCCTACGAGCAGTACTTC
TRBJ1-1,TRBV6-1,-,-,CASKVTPPSAEAFF,TGTGCCAGCAAAGTAACACCTCCGAGCGCTGAAGCTTTCTTT
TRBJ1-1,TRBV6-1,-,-,CASSQEGPSRAFF,TGTGCCAGCAGCCAAGAGGGACCCTCACGCGCTTTCTTT
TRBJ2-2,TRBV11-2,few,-,CASSLGGRTGELFF,TGTGCCAGCAGCTTAGGGGGTCGGACCGGGGAGCTGTTTTTT
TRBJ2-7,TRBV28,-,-,CASSPPPRLEQYF,TGTGCCAGCAGTCCACCCCCCCGCCTCGAGCAGTACTTC
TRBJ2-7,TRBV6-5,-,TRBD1,CASSRGQGAYEQYF,TGTGCCAGCAGTCGAGGACAGGGGGCCTACGAGCAGTACTTC